The 26 T cell receptor beta chains reported below all come from one sample, sequenced in a study of response to subunit inactivated influenza vaccine. TCRdb independently ran MiXCR on the RT-PCR reads; one entry per CDR3 protein. The repertoire has about 780,000 distinct CDR3 sequences, approximately 17% of them found once; the top ten carry roughly 10%. Here the sequenced sample was PBMCs from blood, taken roughly 5 days after vaccination. These receptors all come from a man aged 50-59 years who received an inactivated influenza vaccine.

In its sample, this clonotype was seen a few times. The rearrangement uses TRBV7-8 and TRBJ1-1, with 7 nucleotides matching TRBD1. Looked up from germline, CDR1 is SGHVS and CDR2 is FQNEAQ. CDR3 length: 16 residues. J was trimmed by 7 bases and V by 5 bases; bases with no gene match: 16. CDR3 in amino acids: CASSTLTGPRSGEAFF. The CDR3 bases are TGTGCCAGCAGCACGCTGACAGGGCCGAGGTCAGGTGAAGCTTTCTTT.

V is TRBV5-1 and J is TRBJ2-7; no reliable D call. CDR1 SGHRS and CDR2 YFSETQ come from the germline V gene. Trimming removed 5 bases at V and 0 bases at J, with 9 bases between. The CDR3 loop spans 13 amino acids. The CDR3 nucleotides read TGCGCCAGCAGGGGTTCGAGCTCCTACGAGCAGTACTTC. Translating it yields CASRGSSSYEQYF.

CDR3 residues: CALGAGQGYGYTF. CDR3 in DNA: TGTGCCCTAGGGGCCGGACAGGGCTATGGCTACACCTTC. The chain combines TRBV10-3 with TRBJ1-2; 8 bases fit TRBD1. CDR1 ENHRY and CDR2 SYGVKD come from the germline V gene. The length of the CDR3 is 13 residues. V lost 11 bases and J lost 4; bases outside the gene matches: 9.

This clonotype has at least ten counts. V is TRBV12-3 or TRBV12-4 and J is TRBJ2-3, with 9 bases aligning to TRBD2. V lost 5 bases to trimming and J lost 3 bases; unmatched junction nucleotides: 9. The CDR3 contains 16 residues. DNA for the CDR3: TGTGCCAGCAGTCCGCCACGACTAGCGGAGACAGATACGCAGTATTTT. It translates to CASSPPRLAETDTQYF.

This clonotype has only a few counts. This chain links TRBV5-1 with TRBJ2-3, with 13 positions matching TRBD2. Germline loops: CDR1 SGHRS, CDR2 YFSETQ. The CDR3 runs to 17 residues. Trimming cost V 0 bases and J 2 bases; bases outside gene matches: 3. The CDR3 loop reads CASSLGTSGSNTDTQYF. The CDR3 bases are TGCGCCAGCAGCTTGGGGACTAGCGGGAGCAACACAGATACGCAGTATTTT.

V usage is TRBV28 and J usage is TRBJ2-1; 13 positions agree with TRBD2. CDR1 is MDHEN, CDR2 SYDVKM, per germline. This CDR3 has 21 amino acids. Germline trimming cut 1 base from V and 4 bases from J; bases unmatched to any gene: 16. Here the CDR3 DNA reads TGTGCCAGCAGTTTATTGACTAGCGGGAGGATCTGGCCGTCTATATACAATGAGCAGTTCTTC. Residues: CASSLLTSGRIWPSIYNEQFF.

This clonotype has only a few counts. This chain connects TRBV7-2 to TRBJ2-1; possible D gene TRBD1, 5 bases. V was pared by 1 base and J by 12 bases, with 10 bases between. The germline V gene has CDR1 SGHTA and CDR2 FQGNSA. The CDR3 has 12 residues. CDR3 loop: CASSLDGAGQFF. The CDR3 nucleotides are TGTGCCAGCAGCTTAGATGGGGCTGGGCAGTTCTTC. The complete variable domain, with remaining parts taken from reference TRBV7-2 and TRBJ2-1, reads GAGVSQSPSNKVTEKGKDVELRCDPISGHTALYWYRQSLGQGLEFLIYFQGNSAPDKSGLPSDRFSAERTGGSVSTLTIQRTQQEDSAVYLCASSLDGAGQFFGPGTRLTVL.

CDR3 in amino acids: CASSYKASGNGFYEQYF. In nucleotides, the CDR3 is TGTGCCAGCAGCTACAAGGCTAGCGGGAACGGTTTCTACGAGCAGTACTTC. This chain connects TRBV7-2 to TRBJ2-7; 9 bases map to TRBD2. The CDR3 has 17 residues. Germline trimming cut 4 bases from V and 3 bases from J; bases unmatched to any gene: 13. The germline V gene encodes CDR1 SGHTA and CDR2 FQGNSA. Complete variable domain (other parts from reference TRBV7-2 and TRBJ2-7): GAGVSQSPSNKVTEKGKDVELRCDPISGHTALYWYRQSLGQGLEFLIYFQGNSAPDKSGLPSDRFSAERTGGSVSTLTIQRTQQEDSAVYLCASSYKASGNGFYEQYFGPGTRLTVT.

The gene calls are TRBV9 and TRBJ2-5; 8 nucleotides match TRBD1. V was pared by 0 bases and J by 5 bases, with 6 bases of the junction left unmatched. The germline gives CDR1 SGDLS, CDR2 YYNGEE. The CDR3 length is 15 residues. Here the CDR3 reads CASSVGQGRRETQYF. Here the CDR3 DNA reads TGTGCCAGCAGCGTAGGACAGGGGAGAAGGGAGACCCAGTACTTC.

This clonotype was counted ten times or more. The genes are TRBV5-6 and TRBJ2-3; no firm D call. This CDR3 comprises 11 residues. Trimming took 4 bases from V and 3 from J, leaving 3 bases between them. In germline, CDR1 is SGHDT, CDR2 YYEEEE. The CDR3, as DNA: TGTGCCAGCAGCGTGACAGATACGCAGTATTTT. Protein sequence: CASSVTDTQYF. Full variable domain (outside the CDR3, taken from reference TRBV5-6 and TRBJ2-3): DAGVTQSPTHLIKTRGQQVTLRCSPKSGHDTVSWYQQALGQGPQFIFQYYEEEERQRGNFPDRFSGHQFPNYSSELNVNALLLGDSALYLCASSVTDTQYFGPGTRLTVL.

This chain uses TRBV12-3 or TRBV12-4 with TRBJ2-5, with 7 bases aligning to TRBD2. The CDR3 loop spans 14 amino acids. V lost 7 bases to trimming and J lost 5 bases; unmatched junction nucleotides: 10. CDR3 amino acids: CASTRGLVHETQYF. For the CDR3, the DNA is TGTGCCAGCACTCGCGGACTAGTTCACGAGACCCAGTACTTC.

This clonotype occurred a few times. J is TRBJ2-3 and V is TRBV11-2, with D unresolved. The CDR3 has 15 amino acids. Trimming cost V 0 bases and J 5 bases, with 12 bases left between them. Germline V gene sequence: CDR1 SGHAT, CDR2 FQNNGV. The CDR3 reads CASSLDRAPGDTQYF. The CDR3 DNA reads as TGTGCCAGCAGCTTAGATCGGGCGCCCGGAGATACGCAGTATTTT.

The chain combines TRBV15 with TRBJ2-3, with D unresolved. Germline V gene lookup returns CDR1 LNHNV and CDR2 YYDKDF (reference sequence). This CDR3 has 15 amino acids. Deletions cut 5 bases from V and 1 base from J, with 13 bases between. DNA for the CDR3: TGTGCCACCAGCCCCAGAGCGAGTTGCACAGATACGCAGTATTTT. Protein: CATSPRASCTDTQYF.

The V gene is TRBV7-9, the J gene TRBJ2-1; tentative D call: TRBD2 (6 bases). Trimming removed 1 base at V and 5 bases at J, with 9 bases between. This CDR3 spans 14 amino acids. In germline, CDR1 is SEHNR, CDR2 FQNEAQ (reference sequence). This chain's CDR3 is CASSLDTSHNEQFF. As DNA, the CDR3 is TGTGCCAGCAGCTTAGATACTAGCCACAATGAGCAGTTCTTC.

This clonotype was found a few times. The chain carries TRBV20-1 and TRBJ1-2; D is possibly TRBD1 (6 bases). This CDR3 spans 13 amino acids. V dropped 3 bases and J dropped 6 bases, with 14 bases sitting between them. Germline CDR1 reads DFQATT; CDR2 reads SNEGSKA (reference sequence). The chain's CDR3 is CSARRGGDHGYTF. The CDR3, as DNA: TGCAGTGCTAGGAGGGGGGGGGATCATGGCTACACCTTC.

This clonotype was seen a handful of times. The chain employs TRBV24-1 and TRBJ2-5; D uncertain. Trimming removed 0 bases at V and 5 bases at J, with 9 bases between. Germline loops: CDR1 KGHDR, CDR2 SFDVKD. The CDR3 is 14 amino acids. CDR3 bases: TGTGCCACCAGTGATTTGAACGCGAGGGAGACCCAGTACTTC. Its protein is CATSDLNARETQYF.

The chain recombines TRBV7-8 with TRBJ1-1; D is undetermined. V lost 1 base and J 0 bases, leaving 9 bases between the germline ends. Germline-derived CDR1 and CDR2 are SGHVS and FQNEAQ. The CDR3 has 15 amino acids. The CDR3 nucleotides read TGTGCCAGCAGCTTAGAGGAACAGATGAACACTGAAGCTTTCTTT. It specifies CASSLEEQMNTEAFF. Looking up the rest from reference TRBV7-8 and TRBJ1-1 gives the full variable domain: GAGVSQSPRYKVAKRGQDVALRCDPISGHVSLFWYQQALGQGPEFLTYFQNEAQLDKSGLPSDRFFAERPEGSVSTLKIQRTQQEDSAVYLCASSLEEQMNTEAFFGQGTRLTVV.

In this sample, this clonotype turned up a few times. The chain joins TRBV12-3 or TRBV12-4 to TRBJ2-7; D gene unclear. The CDR3 totals 14 residues. V shed 3 bases and J shed 1 base, with 10 bases lying between them. This chain's CDR3 is CASSLASDSYEQYF. The CDR3 DNA reads as TGTGCCAGCAGTTTGGCCAGTGATTCCTACGAGCAGTACTTC.

Note on this clonotype: An end of the junction does not agree with germline; a read error may underlie this. The chain recombines TRBV20-1 with TRBJ2-3; 8 bases agree with TRBD1. The germline V gene encodes CDR1 DFQATT and CDR2 SNEGSKA (reference sequence). The CDR3 totals 15 residues. CDR3 sequence: CCARPAGGAEDTQYF. The DNA for the CDR3 is TGCTGTGCTAGGCCGGCAGGGGGCGCGGAGGATACGCAGTATTTT.

The chain links TRBV4-3 to TRBJ2-5; D remains ambiguous. From germline, CDR1 is LGHNA and CDR2 YSLEER. The CDR3 consists of 13 residues. The V end lost 0 bases, the J end lost 6 bases, and 8 bases lay between the germline ends. The CDR3 DNA reads TGCGCCAGCAGCCAAGATCGGTCACAGACCCAGTACTTC. Its translation: CASSQDRSQTQYF.

A remark on this clonotype: As the CDR3 is not closed by the conserved phenylalanine or tryptophan, this likely results from a read error. The DNA is omitted, as the CDR3 cannot be located on it reliably, and the CDR3 follows TCRdb's listing. The gene calls are TRBV27 and TRBJ2-3; the listed D gene, TRBD1, was not tested against the DNA. CDR1 is MNHEY and CDR2 is SMNVEV in the germline V gene (reference sequence). The CDR3 contains 13 residues when both ends are counted. The CDR3 is CASSHPGGWHLVL.

This clonotype was counted only a few times. This chain uses TRBV15 with TRBJ2-7, with TRBD1 matching over 7 bases. The length of the CDR3 is 13 residues. The germline V gene has CDR1 LNHNV and CDR2 YYDKDF (reference sequence). Trimming at V came to 8 bases and at J to 2 bases, leaving 6 bases not matched to a gene. The CDR3, as DNA: TGTGCCACCGGAGACAGGGTGACCTACGAGCAGTACTTC. As protein: CATGDRVTYEQYF.

This clonotype was recorded a few times. V is TRBV20-1 and J is TRBJ2-1; 9 bases are a match to TRBD2. This CDR3 region has 14 residues. Germline V gene lookup returns CDR1 DFQATT and CDR2 SNEGSKA (reference sequence). With 6 bases clipped from V and 6 bases from J, the junction kept 9 bases outside the gene matches. CDR3 DNA sequence: TGCAGTGCAGAATCTAGCGGGAATGTCAATGAGCAGTTCTTC. It specifies CSAESSGNVNEQFF.

This rearrangement joins TRBV6-2 or TRBV6-3 to TRBJ2-7; 12 positions match TRBD2. The CDR3 totals 15 residues. V gave up 6 bases and J gave up 3 bases; unmatched junction bases: 6. Germline assignment: CDR1 MNHEY and CDR2 SVGEGT. CDR3 in amino acids: CASSKMGLAGYEQYF. The CDR3 DNA follows: TGTGCCAGCAGCAAAATGGGACTAGCGGGCTACGAGCAGTACTTC.

The chain employs TRBV4-3 and TRBJ2-5; 9 positions agree with TRBD2. The V gene end was trimmed by 0 bases and the J gene end by 4 bases; junction bases not matched to a gene: 9. Per germline, CDR1 LGHNA and CDR2 YSLEER. The CDR3 has 17 residues. This CDR3 reads CASSQDLGAGGGETQYF. CDR3 nucleotides: TGCGCCAGCAGCCAAGATTTGGGCGCGGGAGGGGGAGAGACCCAGTACTTC.

The chain couples TRBV3-1 to TRBJ2-7; D might be TRBD1 (5 bases). The CDR3 sequence is 15 residues long. Trimming removed 3 bases from V and 5 bases from J, with 17 bases in between. Germline assignment: CDR1 LGHDT and CDR2 YNNKEL (reference sequence). In DNA, the CDR3 is TGTGCCAGCAGCCAGCACGAGCTGGGGCGGAACGAGCAGTACTTC. Residues: CASSQHELGRNEQYF.